This T cell receptor (beta chain) comes out of a study of cytotoxic CD8 clonotypes in ibrutinib-treated CLL. Investigators sourced around 1.9 micrograms of genomic DNA from cryopreserved PBMCs for TCR beta libraries. Data came from immunoSEQ multiplex PCR; TCRdb stores just in-frame clones and leaves some out. The table lists approximately 120,000 clones, around 80% of them singletons. Note on this clone: The antigen remains unidentified.

Study results and caveats: Clonality increased at ibrutinib response and stayed stable in sustained remission. At progression, however, it fell back toward baseline.

This CDR3 comprises 16 residues. Germline V lookup: CDR1 LNHDA, CDR2 SQIVND (reference sequence). Trimming took off 8 bases at V and 8 bases at J, with 22 bases between the two ends. Sample: PBMCs, taken after 24 months of ibrutinib treatment. The receptor was derived from a human donor with chronic lymphocytic leukemia. V and J are TRBV19 and TRBJ1-6; D perhaps matches TRBD1 (5 bases). CDR3 region: CASSKSPRVLYSPLHF. The CDR3 DNA reads as TGTGCCAGTTCCAAAAGCCCCAGGGTTTTATATTCACCCCTCCACTTT.